This TCR beta chain was profiled in a study of T-cell reconstitution after alpha-beta-depleted transplantation in children. Unique molecular identifiers were used to barcode this TCRbeta library. TCRdb reprocessed the PCR reads via MiXCR and lists one record per CDR3 protein. The table includes 44,000 or so distinct CDR3 sequences, around 9% detected once. This clonotype was observed at least ten times. As yet, its antigen is unknown. Study conclusions and caveats: It was newly produced T cells that mostly accounted for T-cell counts and diversity one year after transplant. Several hundred expanded graft clones reportedly supplied alpha-beta T cells about two months after transplant. In some patients, recipient T cells and intrathymic progenitors surviving conditioning explained high day-60 diversity.

The source material was PBMCs, mostly from graft donor cells, sampled 60 days after TCRalphabeta/CD19-depleted stem cell transplant. The sequence derives from a male patient between 2 and 9 years old who had a stem cell transplant for chronic granulomatous disease, so the T cells may come from the graft donor.

The CDR3 nucleotides are TGCAGTGCTAGACAATACAGGACTAGCGGGGACACAGATACGCAGTATTTT. It specifies CSARQYRTSGDTDTQYF. The chain links TRBV20-1 to TRBJ2-3, with 12 bases lining up with TRBD2. Germline V gives CDR1 DFQATT, CDR2 SNEGSKA (reference sequence). The trim removed 2 bases at V and 2 bases at J, leaving 8 bases unmatched. This CDR3 comprises 17 residues.